Shown below are 27 T cell receptor beta chains from a single sample sequenced in a study of response to subunit inactivated influenza vaccine. TCRdb reanalysed the RT-PCR reads using MiXCR and keeps one entry per CDR3 protein. Found here are about 520,000 distinct CDR3 sequences, approximately 24% of them singletons; the top ten hold about 1.9%. The starting material was CD4+ T cells sorted from PBMCs, obtained roughly 5 days after vaccination. These receptor sequences come from a man aged 45-65 years who received an inactivated influenza vaccine.

This clonotype was counted only a few times. V gene TRBV7-3 combines with J gene TRBJ2-3; TRBD2 matches 7 bases. Germline V gene lookup returns CDR1 SGHTA and CDR2 FQGTGA. CDR3 length equals 14 residues. Unmatched junction bases numbered 6, after V lost 5 bases and J lost 4 bases. The CDR3 reads CASSTRLAPDTQYF. CDR3 sequence (DNA): TGTGCCAGCAGCACACGACTAGCCCCAGATACGCAGTATTTT.

As to this clonotype: This may be a read error, as it is one base from a much larger clone. CDR3: CASSQDGLAGSDTQYF. CDR3 DNA: TGTGCCAGCAGCCAAGATGGACTAGCGGGGAGTGATACGCAGTATTTT. This chain joins TRBV4-2 and TRBJ2-3; 12 bases agree with TRBD2. From germline, CDR1 is LGHNA and CDR2 YNFKEQ. J was trimmed by 6 bases and V by 0 bases; bases with no gene match: 4. This CDR3 has 16 residues.

This clonotype has only a few counts. The chain joins TRBV15 to TRBJ1-1, with TRBD1 matching over 7 bases. The germline V gene has CDR1 LNHNV and CDR2 YYDKDF (reference sequence). The junction had 4 bases not matched to a gene; V was cut back by 2 bases and J by 1 base. The CDR3 is made up of 15 amino acids. CDR3 in DNA: TGTGCCACCAGCAGATGGGGGACAGAGAACACTGAAGCTTTCTTT. The encoded protein is CATSRWGTENTEAFF. Complete variable domain (other parts from reference TRBV15 and TRBJ1-1): DAMVIQNPRYQVTQFGKPVTLSCSQTLNHNVMYWYQQKSSQAPKLLFHYYDKDFNNEADTPDNFQSRRPNTSFCFLDIRSPGLGDTAMYLCATSRWGTENTEAFFGQGTRLTVV.

The chain employs TRBV12-3 or TRBV12-4 and TRBJ2-4; no definite D call. Trimming shortened V by 1 base and J by 6 bases, and 10 bases separated the two germline ends. The CDR3 covers 14 residues. This CDR3 is CASSLVGRLNIQYF. CDR3 coding DNA: TGTGCCAGCAGTTTAGTGGGCCGACTAAACATTCAGTACTTC.

The chain joins TRBV5-1 to TRBJ1-3, with 8 positions matching TRBD1. The CDR3 runs to 15 residues. Germline-derived CDR1 and CDR2 are SGHRS and YFSETQ. V lost 4 bases to trimming and J lost 4 bases; unmatched junction nucleotides: 7. The CDR3 nucleotides are TGCGCCAGCAGCCCGCAGGGGGCAGGAGGAAACACCATATATTTT. The encoded protein is CASSPQGAGGNTIYF.

This clonotype was seen at least ten times. The chain is built from TRBV9 and TRBJ1-2; 8 nucleotides match TRBD1. This CDR3 is built from 15 residues. Trimming took 0 bases from V and 4 from J; bases not matched to a gene: 5. Per the germline V gene, CDR1 is SGDLS and CDR2 is YYNGEE. The CDR3 DNA sequence: TGTGCCAGCAGCGTAGAGCCACAGGGGGGCTATGGCTACACCTTC. Its protein is CASSVEPQGGYGYTF.

This chain uses TRBV10-3 with TRBJ1-6; D is unresolved. V was clipped by 6 bases and J by 0 bases, with 9 bases between them. CDR3 length equals 15 residues. Germline V gives CDR1 ENHRY, CDR2 SYGVKD. The CDR3 reads CAIRDESSYNSPLHF. CDR3 nucleotide sequence: TGTGCCATCAGGGACGAAAGCTCCTATAATTCACCCCTCCACTTT.

The V gene is TRBV29-1, the J gene TRBJ1-3; D may be TRBD1 (5 bases). The CDR3 runs 13 residues. Germline V gene lookup returns CDR1 SQVTM and CDR2 ANQGSEA. The V end was cut by 0 bases, the J end by 2 bases, with 5 bases between. The CDR3, as DNA: TGCAGCGTTGAAGACAGGGCTGGAAACACCATATATTTT. Residues: CSVEDRAGNTIYF. The full variable domain, rest sourced from reference TRBV29-1 and TRBJ1-3, is SAVISQKPSRDICQRGTSLTIQCQVDSQVTMMFWYRQQPGQSLTLIATANQGSEATYESGFVIDKFPISRPNLTFSTLTVSNMSPEDSSIYLCSVEDRAGNTIYFGEGSWLTVV.

In this sample, this clonotype turned up many times. The chain joins TRBV7-9 to TRBJ2-1, with 12 bases lining up with TRBD2. Germline lookup yields CDR1 SEHNR and CDR2 FQNEAQ (reference sequence). The CDR3 has 15 residues. V lost 5 bases, J lost 5 bases, and 4 bases stayed unmatched. The CDR3 bases are TGTGCCAGCAGCGACAGGACTAGCGGGGACAATGAGCAGTTCTTC. Its translation: CASSDRTSGDNEQFF.

This clonotype was found a few times. The chain is built from TRBV5-1 and TRBJ2-1, with D possibly matching TRBD1 (6 bases). Trimming stripped 4 bases from V and 4 bases from J, with 24 bases between. The V gene's germline CDR1 is SGHRS and CDR2 YFSETQ. CDR3 length equals 18 residues. As DNA, the CDR3 is TGCGCCAGCAGCCTAGGACAGACCCTAAGAAGTACTTACAATGAGCAGTTCTTC. It specifies CASSLGQTLRSTYNEQFF.

This clonotype was observed many times. V usage is TRBV6-2 or TRBV6-3 and J usage is TRBJ2-7, with D possibly being TRBD2 (5 bases). The CDR3 runs 13 residues. V gave up 4 bases and J gave up 2 bases, with 9 bases separating them. CDR1 is MNHEY, CDR2 SVGEGT, per germline. DNA for the CDR3: TGTGCCAGCAGTTCCAACGGGGCCTACGAGCAGTACTTC. Protein product: CASSSNGAYEQYF.

The V gene is TRBV5-5, the J gene TRBJ2-5, with no clear D. Germline lookup yields CDR1 SGHKS and CDR2 YYEKEE (reference sequence). V lost 2 bases and J 4 bases, leaving 12 bases between the germline ends. This CDR3 contains 14 residues. The CDR3: CASSFFQARETQYF. The CDR3 coding sequence is TGTGCCAGCAGCTTTTTTCAGGCTCGAGAGACCCAGTACTTC.

This clonotype was seen a few times. The chain couples TRBV6-1 to TRBJ1-6; D unresolved. The CDR3 contains 14 residues. CDR1 is MNHNS, CDR2 SASEGT, per germline. Trimming removed 5 bases at V and 9 bases at J, with 14 bases between. The CDR3 DNA sequence: TGTGCCAGCAGTCCCGGCAGTACGAGTTCACCCCTCCACTTT. Residues: CASSPGSTSSPLHF.

J is TRBJ1-1 and V is TRBV12-3 or TRBV12-4, with 10 bases matching TRBD1. V dropped 6 bases and J dropped 6; count of bases not matched to a gene: 4. The CDR3 is made up of 13 amino acids. CDR3 sequence: CASRGQGEAEAFF. The CDR3 nucleotides read TGTGCCAGCAGAGGACAGGGGGAGGCTGAAGCTTTCTTT.

This clonotype was recorded a few times. The genes are TRBV6-1 and TRBJ1-2; 9 nucleotides line up with TRBD1. V trimming: 6 bases; J trimming: 4 bases; junction bases outside the gene matches: 9. The CDR3 spans 15 residues. The germline V gene encodes CDR1 MNHNS and CDR2 SASEGT. CDR3 loop: CASRGDREGFYGYTF. CDR3 sequence (DNA): TGTGCCAGCAGAGGGGACAGGGAGGGCTTCTATGGCTACACCTTC.

The chain is built from TRBV7-2 and TRBJ1-1; D is perhaps TRBD1 (6 bases). CDR1 and CDR2 from the germline V gene are SGHTA and FQGNSA. The CDR3 has 15 amino acids. Trimming cost V 5 bases and J 7 bases, with 20 bases left between them. The CDR3 DNA is TGTGCCAGCAGCCTACGGACAGCCCAAGGAGGTGAAGCTTTCTTT. Encoded protein: CASSLRTAQGGEAFF.

This clonotype was counted many times. This rearrangement joins TRBV5-6 to TRBJ2-1, with D possibly being TRBD2 (5 bases). The germline gives CDR1 SGHDT, CDR2 YYEEEE. CDR3 length: 14 amino acids. V dropped 0 bases and J dropped 9 bases, with 13 bases sitting between them. The CDR3 DNA reads TGTGCCAGCAGCTTGGGACTATCATCTGGTGAGCAGTTCTTC. Amino acids: CASSLGLSSGEQFF.

CDR3 region: CASSPSSGTYNEQYF. DNA of the CDR3: TGTGCCAGCAGCCCTTCGTCCGGGACTTACAACGAGCAGTACTTC. This chain joins TRBV7-2 and TRBJ2-7; perhaps TRBD2 as D (6 bases). CDR1 is SGHTA and CDR2 is FQGNSA in the germline V gene. The CDR3 loop spans 15 amino acids. V was pared by 5 bases and J by 5 bases, with 19 bases between. Full variable domain (outside the CDR3, taken from reference TRBV7-2 and TRBJ2-7): GAGVSQSPSNKVTEKGKDVELRCDPISGHTALYWYRQSLGQGLEFLIYFQGNSAPDKSGLPSDRFSAERTGGSVSTLTIQRTQQEDSAVYLCASSPSSGTYNEQYFGPGTRLTVT.

This clonotype showed up just a few times. The DNA is omitted, as the CDR3 cannot be located on it reliably, and the CDR3 follows TCRdb's listing. The chain links TRBV6-2 or TRBV6-3 to TRBJ2-1; TRBD2, the table's D call, lacks a check against the DNA. The V gene's germline CDR1 is MNHEY and CDR2 SVGEGT. Ends included, the CDR3 has 15 residues. CDR3: CASSTSGLAGVEQFF.

This chain uses TRBV9 with TRBJ2-1; 8 bases are shared with TRBD2. V shed 7 bases, J shed 4 bases, and the junction held 13 bases outside the gene matches. This CDR3 is built from 16 residues. Germline CDR1 is SGDLS and CDR2 is YYNGEE. The CDR3 DNA reads as TGTGCCAGCGGGGCCGGGACTAGGGGGGGTTACAATGAGCAGTTCTTC. Translated, it gives CASGAGTRGGYNEQFF.

This clonotype was observed a handful of times. The rearrangement joins TRBV5-6 to TRBJ2-1; 12 bases are a match to TRBD2. Per the germline V gene, CDR1 is SGHDT and CDR2 is YYEEEE. The CDR3 extends over 14 amino acids. V dropped 6 bases and J dropped 10; count of bases not matched to a gene: 8. CDR3 sequence reads: CASTLAGGLGEQFF. The CDR3 DNA reads TGTGCCAGCACCCTAGCGGGAGGGCTAGGGGAGCAGTTCTTC.

In this sample, this clonotype turned up a few times. This rearrangement joins TRBV28 to TRBJ1-2; no definite D call. CDR1 MDHEN and CDR2 SYDVKM come from the germline V gene. Trimming pared 2 bases from V and 2 bases from J, leaving 12 bases between. The CDR3 length is 15 residues. The CDR3 sequence: CASSLLNLGNYGYTF. In nucleotides, the CDR3 is TGTGCCAGCAGTTTACTTAATCTGGGGAACTATGGCTACACCTTC.

A few counts support this clonotype. V is TRBV7-2 and J is TRBJ2-1, with TRBD2 identical over 13 bases. V shed 4 bases and J 10 bases; nucleotides not matched to a gene: 4. Germline V gives CDR1 SGHTA, CDR2 FQGNSA. This CDR3 is built from 14 residues. CDR3 in amino acids: CASSWGLAGKEQFF. The DNA of the CDR3 is TGTGCCAGCAGCTGGGGACTAGCGGGGAAGGAGCAGTTCTTC.

The chain joins TRBV20-1 to TRBJ2-3; TRBD1 matches 8 bases. This CDR3 region has 15 residues. Germline trimming cut 1 base from V and 5 bases from J; bases unmatched to any gene: 8. Germline V gene sequence: CDR1 DFQATT, CDR2 SNEGSKA (reference sequence). The CDR3 loop is CSARANRGFGDTQYF. The CDR3 region has the DNA TGCAGTGCTAGAGCGAACAGGGGGTTCGGAGATACGCAGTATTTT.

This clonotype was found once. This sequence joins TRBV19 and TRBJ2-1, with 7 nucleotides matching TRBD1. Per germline, CDR1 LNHDA and CDR2 SQIVND (reference sequence). V lost 6 bases and J lost 6; bases outside the gene matches: 5. The CDR3 consists of 13 residues. CDR3 in DNA: TGTGCCAGTAGAGGGGACAGAACCAATGAGCAGTTCTTC. Protein: CASRGDRTNEQFF.

In its sample, this clonotype was seen a few times. The CDR3 DNA reads as TGTGCCAGCAGCGGACGGACAGGGGGCTATCTCGAGCAGTACTTC. Its translation is CASSGRTGGYLEQYF. The chain uses TRBV4-2 and TRBJ2-7, with 11 bases that match TRBD1. The CDR3 is 15 residues long. Trimming cost V 5 bases and J 6 bases; bases outside gene matches: 9. Germline loops: CDR1 LGHNA, CDR2 YNFKEQ.

The genes are TRBV3-1 and TRBJ2-5; D is undetermined. The CDR3 has 14 residues. The germline gives CDR1 LGHDT, CDR2 YNNKEL (reference sequence). V was cut by 0 bases and J by 6 bases, with 11 bases left in between. CDR3 coding DNA: TGTGCCAGCAGCCAAGAGGCGGTTACGAAGACCCAGTACTTC. This encodes CASSQEAVTKTQYF.